This TCR beta chain was captured by sequencing in a study of OX40 agonist ivuxolimab in advanced cancers. In the study overall: Intravenous ivuxolimab at 0.01 to 10 mg/kg was given to patients every 2 weeks. The dose-escalation cohort was approximately 85% male, with a mean age of approximately 62 years, ranging about 23 to 90. Points from the study as a whole: Expanded peripheral T cells had an undetermined antigen specificity.

Only in-frame clones appear in the TCRdb table, and some are missing; sequencing was by immunoSEQ multiplex PCR. The sample has approximately 59,000 clones; about 88% are singletons. The CDR3 has 15 residues. Germline V gene sequence: CDR1 SNHLY, CDR2 FYNNEI. V shed 6 bases, J shed 10 bases, and the junction held 10 bases outside the gene matches. Researchers took blood at baseline, on cycle 4 day 1, and on cycle 7 day 1. Comment on this clone: The antigen remains undetermined.

This sequence originates from an adult with an advanced solid tumor such as melanoma, head and neck, liver or kidney cancer. The sample here was CD4+ or CD8+ T cells sorted from blood, taken in a trial of the OX40 agonist ivuxolimab. This chain connects TRBV2 to TRBJ1-6; 9 bases are shared with TRBD1. The CDR3 nucleotides read TGTGCCAGCAGACCCGCCGGGACAGGGATCTCACCCCTCCACTTT. Protein product: CASRPAGTGISPLHF. Combining the CDR3 with reference TRBV2 and TRBJ1-6 gives the whole variable domain EPEVTQTPSHQVTQMGQEVILRCVPISNHLYFYWYRQILGQKVEFLVSFYNNEISEKSEIFDDQFSVERPDGSNFTLKIRSTKLEDSAMYFCASRPAGTGISPLHFGNGTRLTVT.